The rows below give T cell receptor beta chains drawn from one sample of a study of OX40 agonist ivuxolimab in advanced cancers. Measured with immunoSEQ multiplex PCR; TCRdb has only the in-frame clones, and not every one. The table shows tens of thousands of clones, with around 91% occurring only once. This specimen consisted of CD4+ or CD8+ T cells sorted from blood, obtained in a trial of the OX40 agonist ivuxolimab. These receptors originate from an adult with an advanced solid tumor such as melanoma, head and neck, liver or kidney cancer. CDR3s include the opening cysteine and the closing phenylalanine or tryptophan. The D gene is left open where the match is weak.

j_call d_call v_call cdr3_aa cdr3_nt
TRBJ1-3 . TRBV19 CASITAGNTIYF TGTGCCAGTATTACAGCCGGAAACACCATATATTTT
TRBJ1-2 TRBD1 TRBV7-1 CASSTRTGGSHGYTF TGTGCCAGCAGCACCAGGACAGGGGGCTCTCATGGCTACACCTTC
TRBJ1-2 TRBD1 TRBV6-5 CASRDRGREGYTF TGTGCCAGCAGGGACAGGGGGCGGGAGGGCTACACCTTC
TRBJ2-3 . TRBV11-2 CASSFPAISTDTQYF TGTGCCAGCAGCTTCCCAGCCATAAGCACAGATACGCAGTATTTT
TRBJ2-1 TRBD2 TRBV14 CASSQDITLAVYNEQFF TGTGCCAGCAGCCAAGATATCACACTAGCGGTCTACAATGAGCAGTTCTTC
TRBJ1-3 TRBD1 TRBV25-1 CASSEGTGTGNTIYF TGTGCCAGCAGTGAGGGGACAGGGACTGGAAACACCATATATTTT
TRBJ1-1 . TRBV14 CASSQVRGGRGEAFF TGTGCCAGCAGCCAAGTCCGGGGAGGGAGGGGTGAAGCTTTCTTT
TRBJ2-3 TRBD2 TRBV30 CAWSKGLAGRSDTQYF TGTGCCTGGAGTAAGGGACTAGCGGGAAGATCAGATACGCAGTATTTT
TRBJ1-1 . TRBV6-1 CASSDWGANTEAFF TGTGCCAGCAGTGATTGGGGTGCGAACACTGAAGCTTTCTTT
TRBJ1-4 . TRBV5-4 CASSLGNPGAAEGGLFF TGTGCCAGCAGCTTGGGGAACCCAGGGGCTGCTGAGGGGGGGCTGTTTTTT